Below, 27 T cell receptor beta chains from the same sample are listed, as sequenced in a study of blood T cell repertoires in COVID-19. Libraries were prepared by immunoSEQ multiplex PCR; TCRdb keeps only in-frame clonotypes and omits some of them. This table holds 300,000 to 500,000 clones, 88% found once. Sample: PBMCs or T cells enriched from blood (not recorded which). These receptor sequences come from a woman aged 25 to 39 with acute COVID-19.

The V call is TRBV28, the J call TRBJ1-6; no reliable D call. The V end was cut by 5 bases, the J end by 5 bases, with 13 bases between. The CDR3 runs to 15 residues. Looked up from germline, CDR1 is MDHEN and CDR2 is SYDVKM. The chain's CDR3 is CASSPRGTNNSPLHF. DNA of the CDR3: TGTGCCAGCAGTCCTCGGGGAACTAATAATTCACCCCTCCACTTT.

V usage is TRBV10-3 and J usage is TRBJ1-1, with TRBD1 matching over 10 bases. CDR3 length equals 15 residues. Germline trimming cut 5 bases from V and 0 bases from J; bases unmatched to any gene: 3. The germline V gene encodes CDR1 ENHRY and CDR2 SYGVKD. The CDR3 DNA reads TGTGCCATCAGTCCGGGACAGGGGATGAACACTGAAGCTTTCTTT. This sequence encodes CAISPGQGMNTEAFF.

The CDR3 DNA reads as TGTGCCAGCAGCTTACGGACAGATACGCAGTATTTT. Its translation: CASSLRTDTQYF. The chain carries TRBV11-3 and TRBJ2-3; D is uncertain. Trimming took off 2 bases at V and 3 bases at J, with 3 bases between the two ends. Germline V CDR1 and CDR2: SGHNT, YENEEA. This CDR3 comprises 12 residues.

V and J are TRBV13 and TRBJ2-7; D is unclear. This CDR3 contains 15 residues. Between the trimmed V and J ends, which lost 0 bases and 4 bases, there was a span of 13 bases. Germline values: CDR1 PRHDT, CDR2 FYEKMQ (reference sequence). The CDR3 loop is CASSLGGPFTYEQYF. Written as DNA, the CDR3 is TGTGCCAGCAGCTTAGGCGGTCCTTTTACTTACGAGCAGTACTTC.

The chain is built from TRBV10-3 and TRBJ1-2, with D tentatively TRBD1 (5 bases). The CDR3 has 17 residues. The V gene's germline CDR1 is ENHRY and CDR2 SYGVKD. The V gene lost 1 base and the J gene lost 0 bases, with 15 bases spanning the gap. The CDR3 DNA reads as TGTGCCATCAGTGAGTTACACAGGCAGAGCTCTAACTATGGCTACACCTTC. The encoded protein is CAISELHRQSSNYGYTF.

The genes are TRBV19 and TRBJ1-3; D remains unclear. This CDR3 has 12 amino acids. V lost 6 bases and J lost 6, with 9 bases in between. Germline V CDR1 and CDR2: LNHDA, SQIVND (reference sequence). CDR3 bases: TGTGCCAGTAGCGACTTGGAAAACACCATATATTTT. Amino acid sequence: CASSDLENTIYF. The variable domain in full, completed from reference TRBV19 and TRBJ1-3, reads DGGITQSPKYLFRKEGQNVTLSCEQNLNHDAMYWYRQDPGQGLRLIYYSQIVNDFQKGDIAEGYSVSREKKESFPLTVTSAQKNPTAFYLCASSDLENTIYFGEGSWLTVV.

The V and J genes are TRBV13 and TRBJ2-1; tentatively, D is TRBD2 (7 bases). CDR1 is PRHDT, CDR2 FYEKMQ, per germline (reference sequence). V was shortened by 5 bases and J by 5 bases, with 19 bases between the two germline ends. This CDR3 has 16 residues. CDR3 amino acids: CASSPPSGRGHNEQFF. The CDR3 DNA reads TGTGCCAGCAGCCCTCCTTCGGGGCGGGGGCACAATGAGCAGTTCTTC. Full variable domain (outside the CDR3, taken from reference TRBV13 and TRBJ2-1): AAGVIQSPRHLIKEKRETATLKCYPIPRHDTVYWYQQGPGQDPQFLISFYEKMQSDKGSIPDRFSAQQFSDYHSELNMSSLELGDSALYFCASSPPSGRGHNEQFFGPGTRLTVL.

The chain combines TRBV19 with TRBJ2-1; TRBD2 matches at 7 bases. Trimming took 4 bases from V and 4 from J; bases not matched to a gene: 10. CDR1 LNHDA and CDR2 SQIVND come from the germline V gene (reference sequence). There are 16 residues in the CDR3. The CDR3 region is CASSTIPQAGYNEQFF. The CDR3 nucleotides read TGTGCCAGTAGTACCATCCCACAAGCGGGGTACAATGAGCAGTTCTTC.

The chain combines TRBV18 with TRBJ1-2; no clear D. Germline CDR1 KGHSH, CDR2 LQKENI. CDR3 length: 14 amino acids. Trimming stripped 3 bases from V and 0 bases from J, with 8 bases between. CDR3 in amino acids: CASSPREANYGYTF. The DNA of the CDR3 is TGTGCCAGCTCACCCCGGGAGGCTAACTATGGCTACACCTTC.

The chain employs TRBV27 and TRBJ1-3; D call uncertain. The V end lost 6 bases, the J end lost 2 bases, and 17 bases lay between the germline ends. CDR1 is MNHEY and CDR2 is SMNVEV in the germline V gene (reference sequence). CDR3 length equals 16 residues. The CDR3 loop reads CASSPRRGFTGNTIYF. CDR3 in DNA: TGTGCCAGCAGCCCACGCCGAGGGTTCACTGGAAACACCATATATTTT.

The gene calls are TRBV20-1 and TRBJ1-2; D unclear. With 3 bases removed from V and 0 bases from J, the gap between germline ends came to 11 bases. Germline values: CDR1 DFQATT, CDR2 SNEGSKA (reference sequence). This CDR3 is built from 14 residues. The CDR3 nucleotides are TGCAGTGCTAGTTCCGTTGGAGCTAACTATGGCTACACCTTC. Residues: CSASSVGANYGYTF.

The V call is TRBV2, the J call TRBJ2-1; maybe TRBD1 (6 bases). The CDR3 loop spans 12 amino acids. Germline V CDR1 and CDR2: SNHLY, FYNNEI. The V end lost 6 bases, the J end lost 5 bases, and 8 bases lay between the germline ends. In nucleotides, the CDR3 is TGTGCCAGCAGGGACAGTAACAATGAGCAGTTCTTC. Encoded protein: CASRDSNNEQFF.

V and J are TRBV7-2 and TRBJ2-5; 8 bases are shared with TRBD2. CDR1 is SGHTA and CDR2 is FQGNSA in the germline V gene. After removal of 0 bases from V and 5 bases from J, the junction contained 11 bases not matched to a gene. This CDR3 is 17 amino acids long. DNA for the CDR3: TGTGCCAGCAGCTTAGCTGGCGCCGCGGGGGGCCGGGAGACCCAGTACTTC. It translates to CASSLAGAAGGRETQYF. Combining the CDR3 with reference TRBV7-2 and TRBJ2-5 gives the whole variable domain GAGVSQSPSNKVTEKGKDVELRCDPISGHTALYWYRQSLGQGLEFLIYFQGNSAPDKSGLPSDRFSAERTGGSVSTLTIQRTQQEDSAVYLCASSLAGAAGGRETQYFGPGTRLLVL.

The chain employs TRBV6-2 or TRBV6-3 and TRBJ2-1, with 9 bases matching TRBD1. CDR3 size: 16 residues. V gave up 3 bases and J gave up 4 bases; unmatched junction bases: 7. The germline V gene has CDR1 MNHEY and CDR2 SVGEGT. Written as DNA, the CDR3 is TGTGCCAGCAGTTATACAGGGGGCGCGGGATACAATGAGCAGTTCTTC. Translating it yields CASSYTGGAGYNEQFF.

The genes are TRBV6-2 or TRBV6-3 and TRBJ1-3; D not resolved. Germline CDR1 and CDR2: MNHEY and SVGEGT. The CDR3 is 14 residues long. Trimming pared 2 bases from V and 2 bases from J, leaving 7 bases between. The CDR3 protein is CASSYAGPGNTIYF. As DNA, the CDR3 is TGTGCCAGCAGTTACGCCGGTCCTGGAAACACCATATATTTT.

The CDR3 bases are TGTGCCACCAGATTGGGGCCAAACACTGAAGCTTTCTTT. It encodes CATRLGPNTEAFF. The V gene is TRBV24-1, the J gene TRBJ1-1, with D possibly being TRBD1 (5 bases). Germline CDR1 and CDR2: KGHDR and SFDVKD. V was cut by 7 bases and J by 2 bases, with 10 bases left in between. CDR3 length equals 13 residues.

Written as DNA, the CDR3 is TGCGCCAGCAGCGGGTCCAAGGGGGCGAACTATGGCTACACCTTC. Translation: CASSGSKGANYGYTF. The chain uses TRBV5-1 and TRBJ1-2; 7 nucleotides agree with TRBD1. CDR1 and CDR2 from the germline V gene are SGHRS and YFSETQ. The CDR3 length is 15 residues. V lost 4 bases, J lost 2 bases, and 8 bases stayed unmatched.

The V call is TRBV3-1 (or the pseudogene TRBV3-2), the J call TRBJ2-1; 11 bases line up with TRBD2. Germline CDR1 is LGHDT and CDR2 is YNNKEL (reference sequence). The CDR3 runs to 19 residues. V shed 0 bases and J 9 bases; nucleotides not matched to a gene: 16. Here the CDR3 DNA reads TGTGCCAGCAGCCAAGAGGGTAGCGGGGGGGCTAAGTATCATCCTGAGCAGTTCTTC. It is translated as CASSQEGSGGAKYHPEQFF.

Points on this clone: Sequence at one end of the junction differs from germline and may be a read error. The chain combines TRBV6-6 with TRBJ1-3, with D perhaps TRBD1 (6 bases). Per germline, CDR1 MNHNY and CDR2 SVGAGI (reference sequence). The CDR3 spans 12 residues. The CDR3 protein is CASSTTGTTIYF. In DNA form, the CDR3 reads TGTGCCAGCAGCACGACAGGAACCACCATATATTTT.

This sequence joins TRBV3-1 (or the pseudogene TRBV3-2) and TRBJ2-2; 15 positions match TRBD2. This CDR3 contains 19 residues. V shed 6 bases, J shed 2 bases, and the junction held 10 bases outside the gene matches. CDR1 is LGHDT and CDR2 is YNNKEL in the germline V gene (reference sequence). This CDR3 reads CASRRVLGLAGGNTGELFF. The CDR3 bases are TGTGCCAGCAGAAGAGTCCTGGGACTAGCGGGGGGAAACACCGGGGAGCTGTTTTTT.

V usage is TRBV9 and J usage is TRBJ2-2, with 11 nucleotides matching TRBD2. CDR1 and CDR2 from the germline V gene are SGDLS and YYNGEE. Trimming at V came to 3 bases and at J to 8 bases, leaving 9 bases not matched to a gene. The CDR3 runs 16 residues. This CDR3 is CASSAHAGLAGGELFF. Here the CDR3 DNA reads TGTGCCAGCAGCGCTCACGCTGGACTAGCGGGTGGGGAGCTGTTTTTT.

V gene TRBV21-1 combines with J gene TRBJ1-1; TRBD1 was called by the table and not checked on the DNA. TRBV21-1 is a recognized pseudogene. This CDR3 contains 15 residues. CDR3: CASSKAPGPAAEAFF. The CDR3 region has the DNA TGTGCCAGCAGCAAAGCCCCAGGGCCGGCGGCTGAAGCTTTCTTT.

The gene calls are TRBV4-1 and TRBJ2-3; D call uncertain. Germline lookup yields CDR1 MGHRA and CDR2 YSYEKL. Trimming shortened V by 0 bases and J by 6 bases, and 7 bases separated the two germline ends. This CDR3 spans 13 amino acids. As DNA, the CDR3 is TGCGCCAGCAGCCAAGACGAGTTGGATACGCAGTATTTT. Its protein is CASSQDELDTQYF.

The chain is built from TRBV7-3 and TRBJ2-1; 7 nucleotides line up with TRBD2. There are 13 residues in the CDR3. Germline V gene lookup returns CDR1 SGHTA and CDR2 FQGTGA. After removal of 5 bases from V and 8 bases from J, the junction contained 6 bases not matched to a gene. This CDR3 is CASSRGSRDEQFF. DNA of the CDR3: TGTGCCAGCAGCCGCGGGAGCCGAGATGAGCAGTTCTTC.

V gene TRBV7-8 combines with J gene TRBJ2-2, with 9 bases lining up with TRBD2. V was pared by 8 bases and J by 1 base, with 14 bases of the junction left unmatched. The CDR3 is 18 residues long. CDR1 is SGHVS and CDR2 is FQNEAQ in the germline V gene. Here the CDR3 reads CASRAGLAGGENTGELFF. The CDR3 DNA reads as TGTGCCAGCCGCGCCGGACTCGCGGGGGGGGAGAACACCGGGGAGCTGTTTTTT.

The chain has TRBV11-2 and TRBJ1-2; 8 nucleotides line up with TRBD1. Germline values: CDR1 SGHAT, CDR2 FQNNGV. J was trimmed by 4 bases and V by 3 bases; bases with no gene match: 7. This CDR3 contains 15 residues. In DNA, the CDR3 is TGTGCCAGCAGCTTCAACAGGGGGATCTCCTATGGCTACACCTTC. This codes for CASSFNRGISYGYTF.

This chain uses TRBV3-1 (or the pseudogene TRBV3-2) with TRBJ2-1; 11 nucleotides agree with TRBD2. CDR1 is LGHDT, CDR2 YNNKEL, per germline (reference sequence). The V segment lost 1 base and the J segment 8 bases; nucleotides outside the gene matches: 16. This CDR3 has 19 residues. The CDR3 DNA is TGTGCCAGCAGCCAAGTGCATCTTCGACGGACTAGCGGGTACTATGAGCAGTTCTTC. It is translated as CASSQVHLRRTSGYYEQFF.